Listed below are T cell receptor beta chains from one sample, sequenced in a study of control samples from healthy donors and cancer patients. This table comes from immunoSEQ multiplex PCR, and its TCRdb copy is limited to in-frame clones, with some not included. The sample has around 130,000 clones, under 90% seen once. The specimen was PBMCs. The receptors here all came from a man aged 50 to 59 with head and neck cancer. CDR3s include the opening cysteine and the closing phenylalanine or tryptophan. The D gene is left open where the match is weak. Expanded clones are given a class, and other clones once, few, many or no size at all.

cdr3_aa	cdr3_nt	d_call	cdr3_length	v_call	clone_size	j_call
CASSHDRGDYNEQFF	TGCGCCAGCAGTCACGATCGGGGGGACTACAATGAGCAGTTCTTC	TRBD2	15	TRBV5-1	.	TRBJ2-1
CATSDNTPWGYTF	TGTGCCACCAGTGATAACACCCCTTGGGGCTACACCTTC	.	13	TRBV24-1	.	TRBJ1-2
CASIAGGEATYGYTF	TGTGCCAGTATAGCGGGGGGCGAAGCGACTTATGGCTACACCTTC	.	15	TRBV19	.	TRBJ1-2
CASSHRLLAVHNEQFF	TGTGCCAGCAGCCATCGACTCCTGGCGGTCCACAATGAGCAGTTCTTC	.	16	TRBV14	.	TRBJ2-1
CASSPLWGGGSTDTQYF	TGTGCCAGCAGTCCCTTGTGGGGTGGCGGTTCGACAGATACGCAGTATTTT	.	17	TRBV6-6	.	TRBJ2-3
CSASAGEVIETQYF	TGCAGTGCTAGTGCAGGGGAGGTAATAGAGACCCAGTACTTC	.	14	TRBV20-1	.	TRBJ2-5
CASRQRGQGHNEQFF	TGTGCCAGCAGGCAGCGGGGCCAAGGCCACAATGAGCAGTTCTTC	TRBD2	15	TRBV2	.	TRBJ2-1
CASRPQRTIQYF	TGTGCCAGCAGACCACAACGTACGATTCAGTACTTC	.	12	TRBV28	few	TRBJ2-4
CASSPPTGGVTNEQYF	TGTGCCAGCTCACCACCTACAGGAGGGGTGACGAACGAGCAGTACTTC	.	16	TRBV18	.	TRBJ2-7
CASSSSEGLAYTGELFF	TGTGCCAGCAGTTCCTCAGAGGGACTAGCGTACACCGGGGAGCTGTTTTTT	TRBD2	17	TRBV27	.	TRBJ2-2
CASSLPPRQSQPGDTQYF	TGTGCCAGCAGCTTACCCCCCCGGCAGTCCCAACCGGGGGATACGCAGTATTTT	.	18	TRBV7-9	.	TRBJ2-3
CASSRTADGETQYF	TGTGCCAGCAGCCGGACTGCTGATGGAGAGACCCAGTACTTC	.	14	TRBV5-4	.	TRBJ2-5
CASSVRDRGPDGELFF	TGTGCCAGCAGCGTCCGGGACAGGGGGCCGGACGGGGAGCTGTTTTTT	TRBD1	16	TRBV7-2	.	TRBJ2-2
CSVVGVFHEQYF	TGCAGCGTTGTAGGGGTTTTCCACGAGCAGTACTTC	.	12	TRBV29-1	.	TRBJ2-7
CASSVGNTGEQYF	TGCGCCAGCAGCGTGGGGAATACGGGAGAGCAGTACTTC	.	13	TRBV10-1	.	TRBJ2-7
CASSQGPGSTDTQYF	TGCGCCAGCAGCCAAGGCCCGGGAAGCACAGATACGCAGTATTTT	.	15	TRBV4-1	.	TRBJ2-3
CASSLSGNQPQHF	TGTGCCAGCAGCTTGAGTGGGAATCAGCCCCAGCATTTT	.	13	TRBV5-6	.	TRBJ1-5
CASSYQGARGQPQHF	TGTGCCAGCAGTTACCAAGGGGCGCGAGGGCAGCCCCAGCATTTT	.	15	TRBV6-2/TRBV6-3	few	TRBJ1-5
CASSYSRGEQYF	TGTGCCAGCAGTTACTCGAGAGGAGAGCAGTACTTC	.	12	TRBV6-2/TRBV6-3	.	TRBJ2-7
CASSRTSWGTDTQYF	TGTGCCAGTAGTCGGACTAGCTGGGGCACAGATACGCAGTATTTT	TRBD2	15	TRBV19	.	TRBJ2-3
CASRTGTVNTGELFF	TGTGCCAGTAGAACCGGGACGGTGAACACCGGGGAGCTGTTTTTT	.	15	TRBV19	.	TRBJ2-2
CASSFPGQGGTGELFF	TGTGCCAGCAGCTTCCCGGGACAGGGAGGAACCGGGGAGCTGTTTTTT	TRBD1	16	TRBV7-8	.	TRBJ2-2
CASSYGTGDNEQFF	TGCGCCAGCAGCTACGGGACAGGGGACAATGAGCAGTTCTTC	TRBD1	14	TRBV5-1	.	TRBJ2-1
CASSLSLGWPYNEQFF	TGTGCCAGCAGCTTAAGCTTGGGGTGGCCCTACAATGAGCAGTTCTTC	.	16	TRBV7-2	few	TRBJ2-1
CASSQDLNSPLHF	TGTGCCAGCAGCCAGGACCTGAATTCACCCCTCCACTTT	.	13	TRBV11-3	.	TRBJ1-6
CASSLTGGGDEQFF	TGTGCCAGCAGCCTCACAGGGGGTGGGGATGAGCAGTTCTTC	TRBD1	14	TRBV5-4	.	TRBJ2-1
CASSRSGLPGELFF	TGTGCCAGCAGCCGCTCAGGACTCCCCGGGGAGCTGTTTTTT	.	14	TRBV7-9	.	TRBJ2-2
CASSPGTSGSSYEQYF	TGTGCCAGCAGTCCCGGGACTAGCGGGAGCTCCTACGAGCAGTACTTC	TRBD2	16	TRBV28	once	TRBJ2-7
CASSQLAGGPTGELFF	TGTGCCAGCAGCCAACTAGCGGGAGGGCCCACCGGGGAGCTGTTTTTT	TRBD2	16	TRBV3-1/TRBV3-2	.	TRBJ2-2
CSASSRDSSSTDTQYF	TGCAGTGCTAGTTCCCGGGACTCCTCTAGCACAGATACGCAGTATTTT	.	16	TRBV20-1	.	TRBJ2-3
CASSDRLRALNTEAFF	TGTGCCAGCAGTGACCGGCTGCGGGCGTTGAACACTGAAGCTTTCTTT	.	16	TRBV6-1	once	TRBJ1-1
CASSLGGTSVDTQYF	TGCGCCAGCAGCTTGGGGGGGACTAGCGTAGATACGCAGTATTTT	TRBD2	15	TRBV5-1	.	TRBJ2-3
CASSSKSKGAKNIQYF	TGCGCCAGCAGCTCAAAATCAAAGGGAGCCAAAAACATTCAGTACTTC	.	16	TRBV5-1	.	TRBJ2-4
CASSSNNSPLHF	TGTGCCAGCAGCTCCAATAATTCACCCCTCCACTTT	.	12	TRBV7-9	once	TRBJ1-6